The source of this T cell receptor beta chain is a study of T cell repertoires in cytomegalovirus infection. Across the whole study: Indications came from public TCR beta signatures; they pointed to CMV infection and to a matching HLA type.

TCRdb passed the reads through MiXCR, listing each CDR3 protein once. The repertoire holds approximately 280,000 distinct CDR3 sequences, with 22% as singletons. Study results and caveats: HLA-C-restricted CMV-specific TCR beta clonotypes prevailed in the ex vivo response. The cumulative frequency of public TCR beta families identified carriers of CMV plus the relevant HLA.

This CDR3 spans 17 amino acids. Germline assignment: CDR1 SGHTA and CDR2 FQGNSA. Trimming stripped 1 base from V and 0 bases from J, with 15 bases between. This clonotype was counted at least ten times. Its antigen is still unknown. The TCR sequence derives from a human donor in good health (CMV status not recorded). Some clones in this sample may be carry-over from other donors' samples. The chain has TRBV7-2 and TRBJ2-5; possible D gene TRBD2, 5 bases. The sequenced sample was cultured PBMCs, obtained from culture after CMV antigen stimulation. The CDR3 spells CASSLEGPAVYQETQYF. CDR3 in DNA: TGTGCCAGCAGCTTAGAAGGTCCAGCGGTGTACCAAGAGACCCAGTACTTC. Combining the CDR3 with reference TRBV7-2 and TRBJ2-5 gives the whole variable domain GAGVSQSPSNKVTEKGKDVELRCDPISGHTALYWYRQSLGQGLEFLIYFQGNSAPDKSGLPSDRFSAERTGGSVSTLTIQRTQQEDSAVYLCASSLEGPAVYQETQYFGPGTRLLVL.